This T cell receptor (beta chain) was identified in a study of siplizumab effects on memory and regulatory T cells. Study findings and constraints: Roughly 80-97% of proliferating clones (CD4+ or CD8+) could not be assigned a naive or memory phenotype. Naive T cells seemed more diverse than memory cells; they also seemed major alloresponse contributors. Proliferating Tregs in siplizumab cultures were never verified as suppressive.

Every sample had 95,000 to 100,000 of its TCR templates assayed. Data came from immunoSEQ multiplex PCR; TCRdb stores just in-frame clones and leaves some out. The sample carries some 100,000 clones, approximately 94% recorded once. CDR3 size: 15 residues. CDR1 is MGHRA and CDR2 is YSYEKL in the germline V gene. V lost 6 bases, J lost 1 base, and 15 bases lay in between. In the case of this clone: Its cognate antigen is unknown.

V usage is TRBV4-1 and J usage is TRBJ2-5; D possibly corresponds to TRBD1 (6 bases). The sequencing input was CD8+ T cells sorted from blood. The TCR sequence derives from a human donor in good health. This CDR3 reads CASSYGQRFQETQYF. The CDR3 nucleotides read TGCGCCAGCAGTTACGGACAGCGGTTCCAAGAGACCCAGTACTTC.